This T cell receptor beta chain was captured by sequencing in a study of human T cells and chemical hapten exposure. About the study: Enrolled patients were predominantly female and had alopecia areata, totalis or universalis.

V lost 8 bases, J lost 2 bases, and 4 bases stayed unmatched. Per the germline V gene, CDR1 is SGHNT and CDR2 is YENEEA. CDR3 length equals 14 residues. Indicated time point: patch test 1, 2 weeks after DPC sensitization. Treatment specified: therapeutic diphenylcyclopropenone sensitization with weekly scalp DPC. People who gave samples had alopecia, were 18 to 70 years old, and were suitable for DPC. TCRdb reprocessed the RACE reads via MiXCR and lists one record per CDR3 protein. The repertoire holds about 120,000 distinct CDR3 sequences, with about 13% as singletons. Sample: whole blood, taken in connection with sensitization to the hapten diphenylcyclopropenone (DPC). The origin of this receptor is a man aged 18 to 29 with alopecia areata. Some clones in this sample may be carry-over from other donors' samples. The chain couples TRBV11-3 to TRBJ2-2; 8 bases fit TRBD1. CDR3: CASRTGPNTGELFF. CDR3 sequence (DNA): TGTGCCAGCCGGACAGGGCCCAACACCGGGGAGCTGTTTTTT.